One TCR beta chain is described in this entry. Its recognized antigen is unknown. The input lacks base qualities; no much larger clone sits a single base away. Using the deep immunoSEQ assay, multiplex PCR amplified TCR CDR3 regions from genomic DNA. Genomic DNA extracted from each cell subset was distributed evenly over all wells of several immunoSEQ 96-well plates, and each plate served as one replicate. Each replicate PCR for sorted subsets received roughly 0.2 ug genomic DNA, equal to roughly 29,000 T cell genomes. Purified libraries were quantified with a Qubit 3.0 fluorometer, sized on a Bioanalyzer 2100, and re-quantified with the KAPA Library Quantification kit. A separate single-read 150-cycle Illumina NextSeq 550 flow cell was used to sequence each immunoSEQ 96-well plate. Regarding the original processing steps: Because only junctional sequences without quality scores were contained in the immunoSEQ output, filtering matching that applied to full-length reads could not be performed. To assign V/J genes and CDR3, sequences were annotated using PyIR, a Python wrapper for IgBLAST v1.9, with IMGT germline references. Reads with weak V/J assignments (E-value above 1e-6), missing CDR3, stop codons, out-of-frame junctions, or ambiguous translated residues were removed. V3J clonotypes were defined as sequences sharing an identical inferred V gene, J gene, and CDR3 amino acid sequence. Percentage overlap between repertoires was computed as shared unique clonotypes divided by the size of the smaller repertoire. Three approaches were used to assess repertoire richness: RTK rarefaction, the Chao1 estimator, and Recon v2.1 estimates of unobserved clonotypes. OLGA was used to compute generation probabilities for all TCRbeta clonotypes that the gDNA method yielded from four donors. Sourced from immuneACCESS, this table was stored by TCRdb with only in-frame sequences that have V and J called. A share of the clones is absent; for the studies checked, an unresolved V gene accounts for under half, and the remainder has no known explanation. The V and J calls and clone size were taken over from that table, and D and trimming were inferred from the DNA. In all, the sample holds about 1 million clones, and about three quarters of those were seen once. The ten largest clones capture approximately 1.5% of the sample.

V gives up 4 bases and J gives up 4 bases, and the segment between their germline ends measures 14 bases. Taken from the germline V gene, the CDR1 and CDR2 loops are SNHLY and FYNNEI. From the cysteine through the phenylalanine, the CDR3 covers 15 amino acids. Kept here is only the CDR3 DNA, which spans 45 bases and is read in frame from base 1. This specimen belongs to a study of shared clonotypes between healthy human individuals (dated by TCRdb to 2018 to 2020). Regarding the complete study: The cohort comprised a couple of women and a few men aged 18 to 49 years. Per donor, three plates each were used for CD4 naive and CD4 memory, two for CD8 naive, and one for CD8 memory. Per donor, leukapheresis produced somewhere between about 0.9 and 9 billion PBMCs. To increase sequencing depth and limit assay-specific biases, different laboratories used diverse techniques to prepare libraries and sequence TCR repertoires. To estimate repertoire size and how much clonotype sharing occurs between individuals, the study deeply sequenced the blood TCR repertoires of roughly 5 healthy adults.

The research as a whole found: Even with the large sequencing depth, rarefaction of the sorted-subset datasets indicated that sequencing was incomplete. About 5% of naive CD4, 3% to 3.5% of naive CD8, around 2.3% of memory CD4, and less than 0.45% of memory CD8 clonotypes were shared across several donors. Sampling was restricted to blood, and TCR repertoires in tissues likely differ from the TCR repertoires found in blood. Pairwise subsampling led to the expectation that sequencing depth would affect the degree of clonotype sharing among donors. The genetic and exposure-history diversity represented was limited by the small number of donors. Clonotypes shared by all four sorted-subset donors showed higher generation probabilities than non-shared clonotypes. Naive subsets generally had larger estimated clonotype richness than memory subsets.

Donors were healthy HIV-negative adults with no recently reported acute infections or vaccinations. Every donor was a Caucasian adult residing in Nashville, Tennessee, USA. CD4+ T cells were enriched by magnetic negative selection, after which naive cells were positively selected on CD45RA and the negative fraction was taken as the memory subset. Blood was obtained by leukapheresis, after which PBMCs were separated by Ficoll-Histopaque density gradient centrifugation and cryopreserved in liquid nitrogen vapor phase. Purity and quantity of every magnetically sorted T cell population were checked by analytical flow cytometry. Genomic DNA was isolated from every sorted fraction and measured by UV absorbance on a Nanodrop 2000c.

The sample comprised memory CD4+ T cells sorted from blood. This specimen's cell subset or site label, per the study, means: CD45RA-negative fraction. Recombination joined TRBV2 with TRBJ1-5, with the D gene call left open. This receptor was identified in a man aged 18 to 30 in good health. The nucleotides read TGTGCCAGCAGTGGGGCGGGAACTACGAATCAGCCCCAGCATTTT. This encodes CASSGAGTTNQPQHF.